This is a list of T cell receptor beta chains from one sample in a study of T-cell memory formation after mild COVID-19. TCRdb independently ran MiXCR on the 5' RACE reads; one entry per CDR3 protein. The sample records over 120,000 distinct CDR3 sequences, about 25% being singletons. Sequenced sample: PBMCs or a T cell subset sorted from them (not recorded which). Source of these receptors: an adult woman who had mild COVID-19 (a few samples of this study predate the infection). Cell type and time point are not known. Both conserved end residues are part of each CDR3. The order of the fields is V gene, clone size, J gene, D gene, CDR3 protein, CDR3 DNA. The D gene is left open where the match is weak. Only part of the rows carry a size: once, few, many, or a class if the clone is expanded.

TRBV9,NA,TRBJ1-5,NA,CASSESPGEDQPQHF,TGTGCCAGCAGCGAGAGTCCCGGGGAAGATCAGCCCCAGCATTTT
TRBV27,NA,TRBJ1-5,NA,CASSSPGKKGQPQHF,TGTGCCAGCAGCTCCCCCGGGAAAAAAGGTCAGCCCCAGCATTTT
TRBV29-1,NA,TRBJ1-4,NA,CSVYTFGEEKLLF,TGCAGCGTGTACACTTTCGGAGAGGAAAAACTGTTGTTT
TRBV9,few,TRBJ1-5,NA,CASSVGGSNQPQHF,TGTGCCAGCAGCGTGGGGGGGAGCAATCAGCCCCAGCATTTT
TRBV5-1,few,TRBJ1-2,NA,CASSLSLSLDTSGYGYTF,TGCGCCAGCAGCTTGTCTTTATCATTGGACACCTCGGGATATGGCTACACCTTC
TRBV7-9,few,TRBJ1-5,NA,CASSLEYSNQPQHF,TGTGCCAGCAGCTTAGAATATAGCAATCAGCCCCAGCATTTT
TRBV29-1,NA,TRBJ2-7,TRBD1,CSVEDGTGNYEQYF,TGCAGCGTTGAAGATGGGACAGGGAACTACGAGCAGTACTTC
TRBV27,NA,TRBJ1-5,NA,CASSPQGTSNQPQHF,TGTGCCAGCAGTCCCCAGGGGACGAGCAATCAGCCCCAGCATTTT
TRBV7-6,few,TRBJ1-6,NA,CASSPSQGPGSPLHF,TGTGCCAGCAGCCCATCACAGGGCCCGGGGTCACCCCTCCACTTT
TRBV6-4,few,TRBJ2-2,NA,CATRQAGELFF,TGTGCCACCAGGCAGGCCGGGGAGCTGTTTTTT
TRBV7-9,few,TRBJ2-3,NA,CASREGSTDTQYF,TGTGCCAGCAGGGAAGGTAGCACAGATACGCAGTATTTT
TRBV4-2,NA,TRBJ1-1,NA,CASSQEVDLNTEAFF,TGTGCCAGCAGCCAAGAGGTTGACCTGAACACTGAAGCTTTCTTT
TRBV27,NA,TRBJ1-5,NA,CASSSGENQPQHF,TGTGCCAGCAGCTCCGGGGAAAATCAGCCCCAGCATTTT
TRBV13,many,TRBJ2-2,TRBD1,CASSSTGSTGELFF,TGTGCCAGCAGCTCGACAGGGAGCACCGGGGAGCTGTTTTTT
TRBV14,few,TRBJ1-1,NA,CASSHPAGNTEAFF,TGTGCCAGCAGCCATCCGGCAGGGAACACTGAAGCTTTCTTT
TRBV7-6,NA,TRBJ2-3,TRBD2,CASSLNSGGKDTQYF,TGTGCCAGCAGCTTAAATAGCGGGGGTAAAGATACGCAGTATTTT
TRBV7-7,NA,TRBJ2-2,NA,CASGGPNTGELFF,TGTGCCAGCGGGGGGCCGAACACCGGGGAGCTGTTTTTT
TRBV5-5,few,TRBJ1-2,NA,CASSPPGQPYYGYTF,TGTGCCAGCAGCCCGCCCGGGCAGCCATACTATGGCTACACCTTC
TRBV5-1,NA,TRBJ1-5,NA,CASSLEAGNQPQHF,TGCGCCAGCAGCTTGGAGGCAGGCAATCAGCCCCAGCATTTT
TRBV7-3,few,TRBJ2-1,TRBD2,CASSLLAGDNEQFF,TGTGCCAGCAGCTTACTAGCGGGCGACAATGAGCAGTTCTTC
TRBV12-3/TRBV12-4,NA,TRBJ1-2,TRBD1,CASRGQGGSGYTF,TGTGCCAGCAGGGGACAGGGCGGGTCTGGCTACACCTTC
TRBV25-1,NA,TRBJ1-2,NA,CASSFGEEDTF,TGTGCCAGCAGTTTCGGGGAGGAAGACACCTTC
TRBV4-1,few,TRBJ1-2,NA,CASSQEWTSNFYGYTF,TGCGCCAGCAGCCAAGAGTGGACTTCAAACTTCTATGGCTACACCTTC
TRBV7-9,NA,TRBJ2-7,TRBD1,CASSLEAGGPYEQYF,TGTGCCAGCAGCTTAGAGGCAGGGGGTCCCTACGAGCAGTACTTC
TRBV12-3/TRBV12-4,few,TRBJ1-1,TRBD1,CASMGQMNTEAFF,TGTGCCAGCATGGGACAGATGAACACTGAAGCTTTCTTT
TRBV7-9,few,TRBJ2-7,TRBD1,CASSSTRDRDYEQYF,TGTGCCAGCAGCTCAACCCGGGACAGGGACTACGAGCAGTACTTC